The clone carrying this T cell receptor beta chain was found once. V lost 0 bases, J lost 4 bases, and 4 bases stayed unmatched. CDR3 length equals 15 residues. Per germline, CDR1 SGHTS and CDR2 YDEGEE. Sequenced by immunoSEQ multiplex PCR; TCRdb stores in-frame clones only, minus some. The data contain some 110,000 clones, less than 90% of them singletons. These data originate in a study of cytomegalovirus exposure and HLA in healthy donors. The chain recombines TRBV5-8 with TRBJ1-2, with 9 bases lining up with TRBD1. Sequenced: PBMCs. The sequence came from a woman between 18 and 29 years old in good health and CMV-seropositive. CDR3 amino acids: CASSLGDRAAYGYTF. Written as DNA, the CDR3 is TGTGCCAGCAGCTTGGGGGACAGGGCCGCCTATGGCTACACCTTC.